The rows below give T cell receptor beta chains drawn from one sample of a study of blood T cells in healthy people across ages. MiXCR, applied by TCRdb to the 5' RACE reads, yields one record per CDR3 protein. The sample comprises more than 900,000 distinct CDR3 sequences, 20% to 25% of which are singletons, and about 0.8% rests with the top ten. The sample was also reused in another study, on T cells of mothers and their children.

Sequenced material: blood. These receptors came from a girl between 2 and 10 years old in good health. The CDR3 runs from the conserved cysteine through the conserved F or W. Fields, in order: clone size, D gene, V gene, J gene, CDR3 DNA, CDR3 protein. The D gene is left open where the match is weak. Clone size is shown for a subset of rows, as once, few, many or a class of expanded clone.

clone size: few; D gene: -; V gene: TRBV20-1; J gene: TRBJ2-5; CDR3 DNA: TGCAGTGCTAGAGTGGGAAAGACCCAGTACTTC; CDR3 protein: CSARVGKTQYF
clone size: few; D gene: -; V gene: TRBV25-1; J gene: TRBJ1-6; CDR3 DNA: TGTGCCAGCAGTGAAGGAGATAGCTCCTATAATTCACCCCTCCACTTT; CDR3 protein: CASSEGDSSYNSPLHF
clone size: few; D gene: TRBD1; V gene: TRBV6-5; J gene: TRBJ1-2; CDR3 DNA: TGTGCCAGCAGTACCCACGGGACAGGGTTAGGTGGCTACACCTTC; CDR3 protein: CASSTHGTGLGGYTF
clone size: few; D gene: -; V gene: TRBV12-3/TRBV12-4; J gene: TRBJ1-1; CDR3 DNA: TGTGCCAGCAGTTCCTATAAAGGTACTGAAGCTTTCTTT; CDR3 protein: CASSSYKGTEAFF
clone size: -; D gene: TRBD2; V gene: TRBV6-5; J gene: TRBJ2-5; CDR3 DNA: TGTGCCAGCAGTTACGTAGCGGGGGGCCTGAAGGAGCAGTACTTC; CDR3 protein: CASSYVAGGLKEQYF
clone size: few; D gene: TRBD2; V gene: TRBV7-2; J gene: TRBJ2-1; CDR3 DNA: TGTGCCAGCAGCTACCTTGTGGGGGGGTACAATGAGCAGTTCTTC; CDR3 protein: CASSYLVGGYNEQFF
clone size: once; D gene: TRBD1; V gene: TRBV12-3/TRBV12-4; J gene: TRBJ2-1; CDR3 DNA: TGTGCCAGCAGTAAGGGCGGACAGGGAGTGGATGAGCAGTTCTTC; CDR3 protein: CASSKGGQGVDEQFF
clone size: few; D gene: -; V gene: TRBV12-3/TRBV12-4; J gene: TRBJ1-5; CDR3 DNA: TGTGCCAGCAGTTTATCCAGGGAGGGCAATCAGCCCCAGCATTTT; CDR3 protein: CASSLSREGNQPQHF
clone size: few; D gene: TRBD1; V gene: TRBV12-3/TRBV12-4; J gene: TRBJ2-3; CDR3 DNA: TGTGCCAGCATCTCAACAGGGGCAAGCACAGATACGCAGTATTTT; CDR3 protein: CASISTGASTDTQYF
clone size: -; D gene: -; V gene: TRBV7-3; J gene: TRBJ2-3; CDR3 DNA: TGTGCCAGCAGCTCGAGGGACAGCACAGATACGCAGTATTTT; CDR3 protein: CASSSRDSTDTQYF
clone size: -; D gene: -; V gene: TRBV27; J gene: TRBJ1-1; CDR3 DNA: TGTGCCAGCAGACGGCTGATGAACACTGAAGCTTTCTTT; CDR3 protein: CASRRLMNTEAFF
clone size: -; D gene: -; V gene: TRBV7-9; J gene: TRBJ2-7; CDR3 DNA: TGTGCCAGCATGCCACCTCTTCGTGGTGGCGAGCAGTACTTC; CDR3 protein: CASMPPLRGGEQYF
clone size: -; D gene: -; V gene: TRBV4-1; J gene: TRBJ2-3; CDR3 DNA: TGCGCCAGCAGCCAGACGGGACTCAGCACAGATACGCAGTATTTT; CDR3 protein: CASSQTGLSTDTQYF
clone size: -; D gene: -; V gene: TRBV29-1; J gene: TRBJ1-1; CDR3 DNA: TGCAGCGTGGTGCAGGACGGGATTACGGGCGAAGCTTTCTTT; CDR3 protein: CSVVQDGITGEAFF
clone size: -; D gene: TRBD1; V gene: TRBV19; J gene: TRBJ2-3; CDR3 DNA: TGTGCCAGTAGTGGGGGACAGACCACAGATACGCAGTATTTT; CDR3 protein: CASSGGQTTDTQYF
clone size: few; D gene: TRBD1; V gene: TRBV7-6; J gene: TRBJ2-7; CDR3 DNA: TGTGCCAGCAGCTTAGCTCCGGGACAGTCCTTCTACGAGCAGTACTTC; CDR3 protein: CASSLAPGQSFYEQYF
clone size: -; D gene: TRBD2; V gene: TRBV6-1; J gene: TRBJ2-2; CDR3 DNA: TGTGCCAGCAGCCCCGGGACTAGCGGGACAGCGAACACCGGGGAGCTGTTTTTT; CDR3 protein: CASSPGTSGTANTGELFF
clone size: few; D gene: TRBD2; V gene: TRBV7-8; J gene: TRBJ2-3; CDR3 DNA: TGTGCCAGCACCTCTAGCGGAGATACGCAGTATTTT; CDR3 protein: CASTSSGDTQYF
clone size: -; D gene: -; V gene: TRBV25-1; J gene: TRBJ2-3; CDR3 DNA: TGTGCCAGCAGTGATGCTTCGACCCTCACAGATACGCAGTATTTT; CDR3 protein: CASSDASTLTDTQYF
clone size: few; D gene: TRBD2; V gene: TRBV12-3/TRBV12-4; J gene: TRBJ2-5; CDR3 DNA: TGTGCCAGCAGTTCAGAGACTAGCAGGGAGACCCAGTACTTC; CDR3 protein: CASSSETSRETQYF
clone size: few; D gene: -; V gene: TRBV7-3; J gene: TRBJ2-1; CDR3 DNA: TGTGCCAGCAGCCCCTCCGGGGCGAACAATGAGCAGTTCTTC; CDR3 protein: CASSPSGANNEQFF
clone size: -; D gene: TRBD1; V gene: TRBV9; J gene: TRBJ1-2; CDR3 DNA: TGTGCCAGCAGCGTTGGAGGGACAGGGATGTATGGCTACACCTTC; CDR3 protein: CASSVGGTGMYGYTF
clone size: -; D gene: TRBD2; V gene: TRBV12-3/TRBV12-4; J gene: TRBJ2-7; CDR3 DNA: TGTGCCAGCAGTTTTCCCCGGGTAGCGGGAGTGGGGGAGCAGTACTTC; CDR3 protein: CASSFPRVAGVGEQYF
clone size: -; D gene: TRBD1; V gene: TRBV29-1; J gene: TRBJ2-4; CDR3 DNA: TGCAGCGTTGTCAGCAAATGGACAGGGGGATACATTCAGTACTTC; CDR3 protein: CSVVSKWTGGYIQYF
clone size: few; D gene: TRBD2; V gene: TRBV4-2; J gene: TRBJ2-3; CDR3 DNA: TGTGCCAGCAGCCAAGAAGCTGCTAGCGGGGAAACAGATACGCAGTATTTT; CDR3 protein: CASSQEAASGETDTQYF
clone size: few; D gene: TRBD2; V gene: TRBV2; J gene: TRBJ2-1; CDR3 DNA: TGTGCCAGCAGTGATCCTACTATACTAGCGGGGGGTTACAATGAGCAGTTCTTC; CDR3 protein: CASSDPTILAGGYNEQFF
clone size: -; D gene: -; V gene: TRBV11-3; J gene: TRBJ2-1; CDR3 DNA: TGTGCCTGCAGCTCCCGTGGTAGCCTCAAGACCTACAATGAGCAGTTCTTC; CDR3 protein: CACSSRGSLKTYNEQFF